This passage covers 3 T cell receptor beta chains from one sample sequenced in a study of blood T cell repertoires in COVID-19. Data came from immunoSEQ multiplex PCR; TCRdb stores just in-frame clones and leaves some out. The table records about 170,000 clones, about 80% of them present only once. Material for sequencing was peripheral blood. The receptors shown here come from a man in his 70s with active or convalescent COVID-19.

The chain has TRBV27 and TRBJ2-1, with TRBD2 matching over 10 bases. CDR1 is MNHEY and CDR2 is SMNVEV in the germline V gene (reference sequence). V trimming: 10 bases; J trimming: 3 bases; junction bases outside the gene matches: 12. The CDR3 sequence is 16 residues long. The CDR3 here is CATKIPRTSGYNEQFF. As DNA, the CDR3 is TGTGCCACCAAGATTCCCAGGACTAGCGGCTACAATGAGCAGTTCTTC.

For the CDR3, the DNA is TGTGCCAGCAGTTTAGGCGGGAGCGCCTACAATGAGCAGTTCTTC. Encoded protein: CASSLGGSAYNEQFF. The rearrangement links TRBV27 to TRBJ2-1; 7 nucleotides agree with TRBD2. The germline gives CDR1 MNHEY, CDR2 SMNVEV (reference sequence). V trimming: 2 bases; J trimming: 2 bases; junction bases outside the gene matches: 3. This CDR3 contains 15 residues.

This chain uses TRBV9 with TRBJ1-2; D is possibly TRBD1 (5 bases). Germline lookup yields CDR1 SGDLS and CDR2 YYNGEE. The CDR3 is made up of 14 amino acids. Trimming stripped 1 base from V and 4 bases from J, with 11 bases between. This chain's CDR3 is CASSVTGEGYGYTF. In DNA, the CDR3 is TGTGCCAGCAGCGTAACGGGGGAGGGCTATGGCTACACCTTC.